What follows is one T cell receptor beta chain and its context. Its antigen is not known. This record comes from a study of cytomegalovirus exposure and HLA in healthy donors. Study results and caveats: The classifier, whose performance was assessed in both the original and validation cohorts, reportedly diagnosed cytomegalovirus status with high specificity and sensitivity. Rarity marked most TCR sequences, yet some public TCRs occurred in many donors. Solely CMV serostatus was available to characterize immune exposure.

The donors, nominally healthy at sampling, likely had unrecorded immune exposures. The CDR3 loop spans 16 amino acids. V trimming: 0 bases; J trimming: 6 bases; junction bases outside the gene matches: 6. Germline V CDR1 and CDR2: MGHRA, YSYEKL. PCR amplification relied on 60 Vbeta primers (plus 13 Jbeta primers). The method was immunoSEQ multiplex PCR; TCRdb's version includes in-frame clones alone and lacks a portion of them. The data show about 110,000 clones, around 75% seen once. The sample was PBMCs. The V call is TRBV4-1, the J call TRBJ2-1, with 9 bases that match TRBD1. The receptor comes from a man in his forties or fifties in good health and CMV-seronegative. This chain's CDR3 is CASSQDQNRGLNEQFF. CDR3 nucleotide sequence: TGCGCCAGCAGCCAAGATCAGAACAGGGGGCTCAATGAGCAGTTCTTC.